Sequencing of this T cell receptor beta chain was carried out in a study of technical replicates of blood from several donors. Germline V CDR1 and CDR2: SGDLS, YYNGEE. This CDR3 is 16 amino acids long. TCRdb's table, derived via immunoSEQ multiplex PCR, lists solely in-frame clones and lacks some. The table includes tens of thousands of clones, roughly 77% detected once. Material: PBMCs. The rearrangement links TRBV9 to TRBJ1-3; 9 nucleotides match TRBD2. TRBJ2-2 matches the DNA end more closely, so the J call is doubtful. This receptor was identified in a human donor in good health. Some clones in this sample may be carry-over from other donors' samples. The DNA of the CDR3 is TGTGCCAGCAGCCCTCGACTAGCGGTGAACACCGGGGAGCTGTTTTTT. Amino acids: CASSPRLAVNTGELFF.